Following are 23 T cell receptor beta chains from one sample sequenced in a study of CD8+CD57+ T cells in acquired aplastic anemia. According to the study, genomic DNA was the template for TCR beta VDJ and CDR3 profiling. TCRdb analysed the reads with MiXCR anew, one entry per CDR3 protein. This sample has 30,000 to 40,000 distinct CDR3 sequences, with approximately 73% found just once. The sample taken for sequencing was sorted CD4+, CD8+, or CD8+CD57+ T cells (not recorded which) from PBMCs. The receptors come from a human donor in good health, serving as a control.

The CDR3 spells CSARDLAGVIDTQYF. The CDR3, as DNA: TGCAGTGCTAGAGATCTAGCGGGGGTGATCGACACGCAGTATTTT. This rearrangement joins TRBV20-1 to TRBJ2-3, with TRBD2 matching 10 bases. The CDR3 covers 15 residues. Looked up from germline, CDR1 is DFQATT and CDR2 is SNEGSKA (reference sequence). J lost 9 bases, V lost 0 bases, and 9 bases had no gene match.

V usage is TRBV24-1 and J usage is TRBJ1-1; weak D call: TRBD1 (5 bases). Germline V CDR1 and CDR2: KGHDR, SFDVKD. This CDR3 region has 11 residues. Between the trimmed V and J ends, which lost 7 bases and 5 bases, there was a span of 7 bases. This CDR3 is CATRKGTEAFF. The CDR3 DNA reads TGTGCCACCAGGAAGGGGACTGAAGCTTTCTTT.

This chain uses TRBV10-3 with TRBJ1-2, with D possibly TRBD1 on 6 matching bases. The CDR3 has 13 residues. Germline lookup yields CDR1 ENHRY and CDR2 SYGVKD. V lost 5 bases, J lost 1 base, and 8 bases lay in between. In nucleotides, the CDR3 is TGTGCCATCAGTTCGGACAGTAACTATGGCTACACCTTC. Translation gives CAISSDSNYGYTF.

The chain recombines TRBV15 with TRBJ2-7, with D possibly being TRBD2 (7 bases). Looked up from germline, CDR1 is LNHNV and CDR2 is YYDKDF (reference sequence). The ends were cut back, 2 bases at V and 3 bases at J, with 17 bases in the middle. The CDR3 has 16 residues. CDR3 sequence: CATSRSVGGGGYEQYF. The CDR3 DNA sequence: TGTGCCACCAGCAGAAGTGTAGGGGGGGGTGGCTACGAGCAGTACTTC.

This clonotype was seen more than once but under ten times. The chain carries TRBV19 and TRBJ1-5; tentative D call: TRBD1 (6 bases). The CDR3 length is 16 residues. With 4 bases removed from V and 7 bases from J, the gap between germline ends came to 20 bases. Germline lookup yields CDR1 LNHDA and CDR2 SQIVND (reference sequence). CDR3 in DNA: TGTGCCAGTAGTACCTCCCCGGGAAGAGGGACACAGCCCCAGCATTTT. The encoded protein is CASSTSPGRGTQPQHF.

The CDR3 is CASSIDPGTSRGEAFF. The CDR3 region has the DNA TGTGCCAGCAGCATTGATCCCGGGACAAGTAGAGGTGAAGCTTTCTTT. The V gene is TRBV2, the J gene TRBJ1-1; TRBD1 might be the D (6 bases). The CDR3 spans 16 residues. The germline V and J ends were trimmed by 6 bases and 7 bases, with 24 bases remaining between them. Germline CDR1 reads SNHLY; CDR2 reads FYNNEI.

The J gene is TRBJ1-6, the V gene TRBV15; D may be TRBD1 (5 bases). Germline V CDR1 and CDR2: LNHNV, YYDKDF (reference sequence). V was shortened by 3 bases and J by 11 bases, with 8 bases between the two germline ends. The CDR3 is 12 amino acids. CDR3 in amino acids: CATSSFRAPLHF. The CDR3 DNA sequence: TGTGCCACCAGCAGCTTCAGGGCACCCCTCCACTTT. Filled out from reference TRBV15 and TRBJ1-6, the complete variable domain reads DAMVIQNPRYQVTQFGKPVTLSCSQTLNHNVMYWYQQKSSQAPKLLFHYYDKDFNNEADTPDNFQSRRPNTSFCFLDIRSPGLGDTAMYLCATSSFRAPLHFGNGTRLTVT.

The CDR3 region has the DNA TGTGCCACCAGCAGAGCCAGACTAGCAGAAGAGACCCAGTACTTC. Encoded protein: CATSRARLAEETQYF. The rearrangement uses TRBV15 and TRBJ2-5, with 7 positions matching TRBD2. This CDR3 contains 15 residues. CDR1 is LNHNV, CDR2 YYDKDF, per germline (reference sequence). V shed 1 base, J shed 3 bases, and the junction held 5 bases outside the gene matches.

The rearrangement joins TRBV2 to TRBJ1-2; D is perhaps TRBD1 (6 bases). The V end lost 7 bases, the J end lost 4 bases, and 13 bases lay between the germline ends. Germline V gene lookup returns CDR1 SNHLY and CDR2 FYNNEI. The CDR3 is 13 residues long. The CDR3 sequence is CASKRTAVYGYTF. CDR3 bases: TGTGCCAGCAAAAGGACAGCCGTCTATGGCTACACCTTC.

The chain has TRBV19 and TRBJ2-1; the D is unclear. Trimming stripped 3 bases from V and 9 bases from J, with 6 bases between. CDR1 LNHDA and CDR2 SQIVND come from the germline V gene (reference sequence). The CDR3 is made up of 11 amino acids. The CDR3 bases are TGTGCCAGTAGTATTTGGGGTGAGCAGTTCTTC. Translated, it gives CASSIWGEQFF.

The rearrangement links TRBV7-3 to TRBJ2-5; TRBD2 matches 7 bases. The CDR3 loop spans 14 amino acids. Germline-derived CDR1 and CDR2 are SGHTA and FQGTGA. The V and J ends lost 5 bases and 3 bases, in that order; junction bases with no gene match: 6. Written as DNA, the CDR3 is TGTGCCAGCAGCCCAACCCTAGCGGAAGAGACCCAGTACTTC. This gives the protein CASSPTLAEETQYF. Filled out from reference TRBV7-3 and TRBJ2-5, the complete variable domain reads GAGVSQTPSNKVTEKGKYVELRCDPISGHTALYWYRQSLGQGPEFLIYFQGTGAADDSGLPNDRFFAVRPEGSVSTLKIQRTERGDSAVYLCASSPTLAEETQYFGPGTRLLVL.

This clonotype was picked up a small number of times. The chain carries TRBV11-2 and TRBJ1-2, with D maybe TRBD1 (6 bases). In germline, CDR1 is SGHAT, CDR2 FQNNGV. The CDR3 length is 16 residues. Trimming removed 4 bases from V and 2 bases from J, with 17 bases in between. This chain's CDR3 is CASSYGQTSINYGYTF. CDR3 DNA: TGTGCCAGCAGCTACGGACAGACCTCTATCAACTATGGCTACACCTTC.

This chain connects TRBV10-3 to TRBJ1-2; D might be TRBD1 (5 bases). The V gene's germline CDR1 is ENHRY and CDR2 SYGVKD. V lost 2 bases and J 5 bases, leaving 9 bases between the germline ends. This CDR3 contains 13 residues. The CDR3 sequence: CAISEQGAYGYTF. The DNA of the CDR3 is TGTGCCATCAGTGAGCAGGGCGCATATGGCTACACCTTC.

This clonotype came up once. The V and J genes are TRBV20-1 and TRBJ2-7; D call uncertain. V was clipped by 3 bases and J by 6 bases, with 12 bases between them. The CDR3 consists of 12 residues. CDR1 is DFQATT, CDR2 SNEGSKA, per germline (reference sequence). The CDR3 reads CSASFQAAEQYF. Here the CDR3 DNA reads TGCAGTGCTAGTTTCCAGGCAGCCGAGCAGTACTTC.

The CDR3 is CASSLTSGSGDTQYF. CDR3 nucleotide sequence: TGTGCCAGCAGCTTAACTAGCGGGAGCGGAGATACGCAGTATTTT. This chain uses TRBV7-3 with TRBJ2-3; 9 nucleotides align to TRBD2. CDR1 and CDR2 from the germline V gene are SGHTA and FQGTGA. The trim removed 0 bases at V and 5 bases at J, leaving 3 bases unmatched. The length of the CDR3 is 15 residues. The entire variable domain, with the rest obtained from reference TRBV7-3 and TRBJ2-3, is as follows: GAGVSQTPSNKVTEKGKYVELRCDPISGHTALYWYRQSLGQGPEFLIYFQGTGAADDSGLPNDRFFAVRPEGSVSTLKIQRTERGDSAVYLCASSLTSGSGDTQYFGPGTRLTVL.

The DNA for the CDR3 is TGTGCCACCAGCAGAGAGAATCAGCCCCAGCATTTT. Translating it yields CATSRENQPQHF. This chain links TRBV15 with TRBJ1-5; D unclear. CDR3 length: 12 amino acids. Trimming removed 0 bases at V and 4 bases at J, with 1 base between. Germline V gives CDR1 LNHNV, CDR2 YYDKDF (reference sequence). The variable domain in full, with the rest retrieved from reference TRBV15 and TRBJ1-5, is DAMVIQNPRYQVTQFGKPVTLSCSQTLNHNVMYWYQQKSSQAPKLLFHYYDKDFNNEADTPDNFQSRRPNTSFCFLDIRSPGLGDTAMYLCATSRENQPQHFGDGTRLSIL.

This chain connects TRBV20-1 to TRBJ2-7; 7 bases line up with TRBD2. Trimming removed 3 bases from V and 2 bases from J; junction bases left unmatched: 7. This CDR3 is 14 amino acids long. CDR1 and CDR2 (germline): DFQATT, SNEGSKA (reference sequence). The DNA of the CDR3 is TGCAGTGCTAGGCGGGGGATGTCCACCTACGAGCAGTACTTC. Translated: CSARRGMSTYEQYF.

J is TRBJ1-1 and V is TRBV7-4; 7 nucleotides line up with TRBD1. Per the germline V gene, CDR1 is SGHVT and CDR2 is SQSDAQ. The CDR3 is 13 amino acids. V shed 4 bases, J shed 5 bases, and the junction held 4 bases outside the gene matches. The CDR3 sequence: CASSSYRGTEAFF. The CDR3 DNA is TGTGCCAGCAGCTCCTACAGGGGTACTGAAGCTTTCTTT.

This clonotype is classed as medium-sized. The chain carries TRBV2 and TRBJ2-6; tentatively, D is TRBD1 (6 bases). Trimming took off 6 bases at V and 2 bases at J, with 11 bases between the two ends. Germline CDR1 reads SNHLY; CDR2 reads FYNNEI. This CDR3 spans 15 amino acids. As DNA, the CDR3 is TGTGCCAGCAGCGATACAGGGCCTGGGGCCAACGTCCTGACTTTC. It yields the protein CASSDTGPGANVLTF.

This clonotype appeared once. This chain joins TRBV13 and TRBJ2-7; tentatively, D is TRBD1 (6 bases). Per germline, CDR1 PRHDT and CDR2 FYEKMQ (reference sequence). This CDR3 is built from 13 residues. Deletions cut 8 bases from V and 2 bases from J, with 13 bases between. The CDR3 protein is CASGRTETYEQYF. Here the CDR3 DNA reads TGTGCCAGCGGGCGGACAGAAACCTACGAGCAGTACTTC.

This clonotype is judged medium-sized (0.01 to 0.1%). This rearrangement joins TRBV7-9 to TRBJ2-5; no clear D. Trimming shortened V by 5 bases and J by 5 bases, and 15 bases separated the two germline ends. This CDR3 is 14 amino acids long. The germline V gene encodes CDR1 SEHNR and CDR2 FQNEAQ (reference sequence). The CDR3 is CASSATSLQETQYF. CDR3 nucleotide sequence: TGTGCCAGCAGCGCGACTTCTTTGCAGGAGACCCAGTACTTC.

The rearrangement links TRBV24-1 to TRBJ2-7; D is possibly TRBD1 or TRBD2 (5 bases each). The V end lost 3 bases, the J end lost 6 bases, and 11 bases lay between the germline ends. Germline V CDR1 and CDR2: KGHDR, SFDVKD. The CDR3 sequence is 13 residues long. The CDR3 nucleotides read TGTGCCACCAGTGATACCGGGACGTCCGAGCAGTACTTC. It specifies CATSDTGTSEQYF.

This rearrangement joins TRBV7-2 to TRBJ2-7; perhaps TRBD1 as D (6 bases). V was trimmed by 4 bases and J by 1 base, leaving 11 bases between them. The CDR3 runs to 14 residues. Germline CDR1 and CDR2: SGHTA and FQGNSA. The CDR3 DNA follows: TGTGCCAGCAGCTCACCCGGGACATCCTACGAGCAGTACTTC. This sequence encodes CASSSPGTSYEQYF.